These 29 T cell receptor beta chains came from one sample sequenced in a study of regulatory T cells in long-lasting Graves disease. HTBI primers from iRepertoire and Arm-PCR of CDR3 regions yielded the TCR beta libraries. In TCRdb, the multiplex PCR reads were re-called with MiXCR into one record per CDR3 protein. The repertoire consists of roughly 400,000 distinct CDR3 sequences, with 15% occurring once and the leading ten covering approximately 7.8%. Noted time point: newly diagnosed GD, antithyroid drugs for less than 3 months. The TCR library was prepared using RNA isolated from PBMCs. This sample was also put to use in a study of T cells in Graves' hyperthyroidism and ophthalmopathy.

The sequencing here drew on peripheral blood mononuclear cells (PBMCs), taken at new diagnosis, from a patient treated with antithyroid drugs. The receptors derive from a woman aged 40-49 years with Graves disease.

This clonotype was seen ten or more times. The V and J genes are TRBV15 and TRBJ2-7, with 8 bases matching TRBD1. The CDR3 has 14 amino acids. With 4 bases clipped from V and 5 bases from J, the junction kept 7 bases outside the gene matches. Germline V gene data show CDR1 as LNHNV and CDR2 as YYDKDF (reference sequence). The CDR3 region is CATSKSGGQNEQYF. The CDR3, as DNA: TGTGCCACCAGCAAATCAGGGGGCCAAAACGAGCAGTACTTC.

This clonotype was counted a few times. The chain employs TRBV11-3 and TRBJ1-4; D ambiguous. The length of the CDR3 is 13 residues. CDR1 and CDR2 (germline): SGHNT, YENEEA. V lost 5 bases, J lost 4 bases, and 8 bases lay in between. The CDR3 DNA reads TGTGCCAGCAGCACGGTTGTTAATGAAAAACTGTTTTTT. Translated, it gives CASSTVVNEKLFF.

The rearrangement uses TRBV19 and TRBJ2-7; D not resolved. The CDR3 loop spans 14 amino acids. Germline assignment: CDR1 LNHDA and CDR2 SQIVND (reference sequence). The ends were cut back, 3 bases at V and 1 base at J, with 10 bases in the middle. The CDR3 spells CASSIQDVSYEQYF. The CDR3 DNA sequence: TGTGCCAGTAGTATTCAGGACGTATCCTACGAGCAGTACTTC.

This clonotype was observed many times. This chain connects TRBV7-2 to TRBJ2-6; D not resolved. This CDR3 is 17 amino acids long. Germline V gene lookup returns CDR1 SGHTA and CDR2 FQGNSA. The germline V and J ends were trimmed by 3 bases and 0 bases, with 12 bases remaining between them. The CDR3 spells CASSFGPPNSGANVLTF. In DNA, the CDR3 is TGTGCCAGCAGCTTTGGACCCCCGAACTCTGGGGCCAACGTCCTGACTTTC.

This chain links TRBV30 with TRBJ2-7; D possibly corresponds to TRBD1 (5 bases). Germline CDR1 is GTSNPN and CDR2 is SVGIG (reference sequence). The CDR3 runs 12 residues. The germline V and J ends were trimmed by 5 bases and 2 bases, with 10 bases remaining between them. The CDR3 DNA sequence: TGTGCCTGGGGGGCCCAAACCTACGAGCAGTACTTC. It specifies CAWGAQTYEQYF.

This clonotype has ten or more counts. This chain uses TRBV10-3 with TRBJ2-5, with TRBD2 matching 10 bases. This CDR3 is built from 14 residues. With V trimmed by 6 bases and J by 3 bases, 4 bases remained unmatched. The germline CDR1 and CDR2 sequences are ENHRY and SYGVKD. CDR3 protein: CAIRVAGGEETQYF. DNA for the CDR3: TGTGCCATCAGGGTAGCGGGAGGCGAAGAGACCCAGTACTTC.

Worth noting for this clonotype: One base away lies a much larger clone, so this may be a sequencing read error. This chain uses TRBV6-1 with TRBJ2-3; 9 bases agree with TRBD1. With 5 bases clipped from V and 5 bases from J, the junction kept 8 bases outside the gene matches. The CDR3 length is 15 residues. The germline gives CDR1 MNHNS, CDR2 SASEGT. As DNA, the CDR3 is TGTGCCAGCAGTCCTACAGGGGGCTTAAAAGATACGCAGTATTTT. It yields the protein CASSPTGGLKDTQYF.

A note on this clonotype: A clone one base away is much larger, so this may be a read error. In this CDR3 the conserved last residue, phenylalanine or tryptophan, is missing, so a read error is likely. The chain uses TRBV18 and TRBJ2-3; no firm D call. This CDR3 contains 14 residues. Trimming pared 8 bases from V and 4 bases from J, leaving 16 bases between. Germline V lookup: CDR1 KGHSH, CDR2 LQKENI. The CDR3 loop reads CASSVVGAPDTQYI. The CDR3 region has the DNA TGTGCCAGCAGCGTAGTAGGAGCGCCAGATACGCAGTATATT.

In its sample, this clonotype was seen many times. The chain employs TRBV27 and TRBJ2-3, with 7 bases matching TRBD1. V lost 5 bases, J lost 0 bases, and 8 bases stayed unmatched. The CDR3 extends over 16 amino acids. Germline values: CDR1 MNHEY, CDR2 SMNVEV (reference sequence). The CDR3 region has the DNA TGTGCCAGCAGTACTCGACAGGGTAGCAGCACAGATACGCAGTATTTT. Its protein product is CASSTRQGSSTDTQYF.

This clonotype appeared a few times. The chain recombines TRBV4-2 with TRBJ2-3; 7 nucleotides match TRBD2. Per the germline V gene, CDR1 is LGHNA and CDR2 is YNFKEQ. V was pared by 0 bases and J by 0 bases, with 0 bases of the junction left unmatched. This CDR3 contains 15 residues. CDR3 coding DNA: TGTGCCAGCAGCCAAGATAGCGGGAGCACAGATACGCAGTATTTT. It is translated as CASSQDSGSTDTQYF.

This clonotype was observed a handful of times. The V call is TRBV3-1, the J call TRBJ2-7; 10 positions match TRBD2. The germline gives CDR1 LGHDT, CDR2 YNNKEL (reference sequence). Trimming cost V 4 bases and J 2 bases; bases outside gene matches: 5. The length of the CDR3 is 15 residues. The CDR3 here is CASSPLAGETYEQYF. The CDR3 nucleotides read TGTGCCAGCAGCCCCCTAGCGGGAGAAACCTACGAGCAGTACTTC.

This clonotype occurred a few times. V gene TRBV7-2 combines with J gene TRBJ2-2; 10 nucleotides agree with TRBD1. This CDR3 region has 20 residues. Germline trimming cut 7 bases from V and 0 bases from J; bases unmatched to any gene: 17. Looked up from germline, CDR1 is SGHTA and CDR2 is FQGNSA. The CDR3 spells CASTLSPDRGGYPNTGELFF. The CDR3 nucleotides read TGTGCCAGCACCCTTAGCCCGGACAGGGGGGGATACCCGAACACCGGGGAGCTGTTTTTT.

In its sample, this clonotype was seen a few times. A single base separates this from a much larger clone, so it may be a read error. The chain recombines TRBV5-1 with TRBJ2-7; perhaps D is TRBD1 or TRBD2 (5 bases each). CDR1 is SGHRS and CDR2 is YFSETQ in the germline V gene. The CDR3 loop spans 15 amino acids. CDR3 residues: CASSLDRDVSCEQYF. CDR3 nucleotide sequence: TGCGCCAGCAGCTTGGACCGGGACGTCTCCTGCGAGCAGTACTTC.

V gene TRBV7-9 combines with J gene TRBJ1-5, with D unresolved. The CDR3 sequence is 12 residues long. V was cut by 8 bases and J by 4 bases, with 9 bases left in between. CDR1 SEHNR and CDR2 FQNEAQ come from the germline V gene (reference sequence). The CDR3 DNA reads TGTGCCAGCGGCCTAAGGAATCAGCCCCAGCATTTT. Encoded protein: CASGLRNQPQHF.

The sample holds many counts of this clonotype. As DNA, the CDR3 is TGTGCCAGCTCACGATCCGGGACAGAGACAGATACGCAGTATTTT. Protein sequence: CASSRSGTETDTQYF. The chain is built from TRBV18 and TRBJ2-3; 7 bases fit TRBD1. This CDR3 spans 15 amino acids. Germline V lookup: CDR1 KGHSH, CDR2 LQKENI. Trimming at V came to 4 bases and at J to 3 bases, leaving 7 bases not matched to a gene. Full variable domain (remainder filled in from reference TRBV18 and TRBJ2-3): NAGVMQNPRHLVRRRGQEARLRCSPMKGHSHVYWYRQLPEEGLKFMVYLQKENIIDESGMPKERFSAEFPKEGPSILRIQQVVRGDSAAYFCASSRSGTETDTQYFGPGTRLTVL.

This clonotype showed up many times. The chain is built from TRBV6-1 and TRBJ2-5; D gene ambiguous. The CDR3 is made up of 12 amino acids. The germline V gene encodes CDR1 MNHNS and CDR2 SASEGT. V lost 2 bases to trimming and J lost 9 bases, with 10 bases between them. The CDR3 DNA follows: TGTGCCAGCAGTGAATTCGGCGACTCCCAGTACTTC. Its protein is CASSEFGDSQYF.

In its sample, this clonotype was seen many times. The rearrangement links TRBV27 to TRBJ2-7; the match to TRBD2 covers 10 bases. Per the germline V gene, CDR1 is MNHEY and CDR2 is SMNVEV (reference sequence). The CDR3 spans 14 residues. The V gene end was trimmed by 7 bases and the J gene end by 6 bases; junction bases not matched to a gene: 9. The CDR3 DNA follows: TGTGCCAGCAACCCTAGCGGGAGTGGTCGCGAGCAGTACTTC. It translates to CASNPSGSGREQYF.

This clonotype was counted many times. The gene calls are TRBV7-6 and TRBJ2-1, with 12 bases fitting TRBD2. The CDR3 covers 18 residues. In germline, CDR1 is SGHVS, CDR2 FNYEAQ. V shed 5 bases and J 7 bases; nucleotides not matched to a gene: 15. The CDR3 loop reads CASSTRLAGAPAGNEQFF. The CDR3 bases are TGTGCCAGCAGCACACGACTAGCGGGAGCCCCCGCGGGGAATGAGCAGTTCTTC.

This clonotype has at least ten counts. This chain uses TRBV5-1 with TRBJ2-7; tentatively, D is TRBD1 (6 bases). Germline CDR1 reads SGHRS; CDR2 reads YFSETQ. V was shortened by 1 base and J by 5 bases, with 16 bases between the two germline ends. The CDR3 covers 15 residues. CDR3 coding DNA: TGCGCCAGCAGCTTGAATCTCGGACAGTTAAACGAGCAGTACTTC. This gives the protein CASSLNLGQLNEQYF.

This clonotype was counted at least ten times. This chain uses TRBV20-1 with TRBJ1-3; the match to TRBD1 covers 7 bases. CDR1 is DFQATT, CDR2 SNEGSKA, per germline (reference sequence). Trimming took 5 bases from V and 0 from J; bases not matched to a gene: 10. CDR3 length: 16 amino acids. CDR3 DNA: TGCAGTGCTTACCCGGAGACAGGGACCTCTGGAAACACCATATATTTT. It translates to CSAYPETGTSGNTIYF.

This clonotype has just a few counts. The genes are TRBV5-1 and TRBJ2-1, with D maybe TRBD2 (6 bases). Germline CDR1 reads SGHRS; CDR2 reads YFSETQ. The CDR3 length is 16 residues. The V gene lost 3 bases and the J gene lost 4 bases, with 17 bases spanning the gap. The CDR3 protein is CASSYLRDSGYNEQFF. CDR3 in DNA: TGCGCCAGCAGCTACCTCCGGGACTCTGGTTACAATGAGCAGTTCTTC.

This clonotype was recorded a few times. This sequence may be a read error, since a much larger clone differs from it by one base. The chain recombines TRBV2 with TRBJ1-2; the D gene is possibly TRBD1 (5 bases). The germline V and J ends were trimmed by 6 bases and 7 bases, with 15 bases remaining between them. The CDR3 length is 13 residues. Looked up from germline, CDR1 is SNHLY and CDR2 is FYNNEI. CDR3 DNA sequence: TGTGCCAGCAGGGAGACTCGGGGGGGTGGCTACACCTTC. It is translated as CASRETRGGGYTF.

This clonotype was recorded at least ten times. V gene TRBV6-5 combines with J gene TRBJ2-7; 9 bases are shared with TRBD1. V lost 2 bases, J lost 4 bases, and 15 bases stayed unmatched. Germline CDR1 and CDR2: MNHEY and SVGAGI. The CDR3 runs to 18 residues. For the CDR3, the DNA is TGTGCCAGCAGTTACAATCCGGAGCGAACGGGACAGGGTTACGAGCAGTACTTC. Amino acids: CASSYNPERTGQGYEQYF.

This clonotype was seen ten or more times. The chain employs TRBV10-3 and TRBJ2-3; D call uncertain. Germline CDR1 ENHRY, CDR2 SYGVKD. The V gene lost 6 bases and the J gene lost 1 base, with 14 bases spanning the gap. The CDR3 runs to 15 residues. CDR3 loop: CAIRSGHTRTDTQYF. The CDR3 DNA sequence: TGTGCCATCAGGTCCGGTCATACCCGCACAGATACGCAGTATTTT.

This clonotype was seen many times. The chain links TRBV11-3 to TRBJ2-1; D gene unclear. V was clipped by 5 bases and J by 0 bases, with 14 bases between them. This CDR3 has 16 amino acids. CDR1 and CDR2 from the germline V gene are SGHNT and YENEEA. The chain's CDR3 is CASSPFLMISYNEQFF. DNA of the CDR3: TGTGCCAGCAGCCCCTTTTTGATGATCTCCTACAATGAGCAGTTCTTC.

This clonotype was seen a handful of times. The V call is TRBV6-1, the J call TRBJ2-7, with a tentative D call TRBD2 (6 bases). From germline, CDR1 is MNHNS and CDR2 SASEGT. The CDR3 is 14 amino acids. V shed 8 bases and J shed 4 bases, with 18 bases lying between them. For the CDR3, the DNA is TGTGCCAGCTTAGCGGCATCCAGGGTATACGAGCAGTACTTC. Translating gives CASLAASRVYEQYF.

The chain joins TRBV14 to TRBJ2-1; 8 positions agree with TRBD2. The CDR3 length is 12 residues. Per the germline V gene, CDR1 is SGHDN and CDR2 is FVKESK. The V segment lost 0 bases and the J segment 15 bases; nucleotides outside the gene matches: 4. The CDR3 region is CASSQDGRAGFF. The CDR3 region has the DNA TGTGCCAGCAGCCAAGACGGGAGGGCCGGGTTCTTC. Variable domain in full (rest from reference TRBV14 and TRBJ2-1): EAGVTQFPSHSVIEKGQTVTLRCDPISGHDNLYWYRRVMGKEIKFLLHFVKESKQDESGMPNNRFLAERTGGTYSTLKVQPAELEDSGVYFCASSQDGRAGFFGPGTRLTVL.

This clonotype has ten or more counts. The CDR3: CASSVGSSPGRTDTQYF. The CDR3 region has the DNA TGTGCCAGCAGCGTAGGGAGCAGCCCCGGCAGGACAGATACGCAGTATTTT. The genes are TRBV9 and TRBJ2-3; no firm D call. V was trimmed by 0 bases and J by 3 bases, leaving 17 bases between them. CDR3 length: 17 residues. Germline V lookup: CDR1 SGDLS, CDR2 YYNGEE.

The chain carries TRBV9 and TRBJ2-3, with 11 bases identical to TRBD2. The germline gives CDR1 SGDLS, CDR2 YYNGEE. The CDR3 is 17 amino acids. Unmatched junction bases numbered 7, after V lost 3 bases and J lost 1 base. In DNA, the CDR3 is TGTGCCAGCAGCGCCCAGGGTAGCGGGAGGGGCACAGATACGCAGTATTTT. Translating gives CASSAQGSGRGTDTQYF.